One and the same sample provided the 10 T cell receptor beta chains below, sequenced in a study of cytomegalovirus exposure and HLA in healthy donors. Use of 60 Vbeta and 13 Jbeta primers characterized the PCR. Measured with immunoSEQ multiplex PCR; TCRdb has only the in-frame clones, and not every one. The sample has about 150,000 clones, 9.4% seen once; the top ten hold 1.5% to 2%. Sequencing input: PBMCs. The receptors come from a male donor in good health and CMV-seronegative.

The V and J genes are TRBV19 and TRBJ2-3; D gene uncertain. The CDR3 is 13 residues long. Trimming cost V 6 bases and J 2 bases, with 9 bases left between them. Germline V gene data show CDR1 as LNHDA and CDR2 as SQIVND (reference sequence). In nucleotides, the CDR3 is TGTGCCAGTAGCCTAGGATTCACAGATACGCAGTATTTT. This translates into CASSLGFTDTQYF.

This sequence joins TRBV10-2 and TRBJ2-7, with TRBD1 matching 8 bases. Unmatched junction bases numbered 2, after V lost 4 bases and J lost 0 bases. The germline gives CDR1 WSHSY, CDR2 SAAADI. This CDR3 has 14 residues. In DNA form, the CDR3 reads TGCGCCAGCAGTGGACAGGGGCACTCCTACGAGCAGTACTTC. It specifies CASSGQGHSYEQYF.

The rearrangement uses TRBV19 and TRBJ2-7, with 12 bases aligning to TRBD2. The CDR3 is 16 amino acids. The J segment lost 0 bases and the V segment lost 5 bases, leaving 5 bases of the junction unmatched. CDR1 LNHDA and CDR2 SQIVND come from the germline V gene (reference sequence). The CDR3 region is CASSSRTSGISYEQYF. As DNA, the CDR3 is TGTGCCAGTAGTTCGCGGACTAGCGGGATCTCCTACGAGCAGTACTTC.

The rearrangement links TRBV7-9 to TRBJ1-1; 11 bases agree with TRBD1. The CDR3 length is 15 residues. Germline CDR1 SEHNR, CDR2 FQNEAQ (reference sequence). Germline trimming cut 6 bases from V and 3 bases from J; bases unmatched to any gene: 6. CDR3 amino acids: CASSSGTGGYTEAFF. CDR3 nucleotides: TGTGCCAGCAGTTCCGGGACAGGGGGTTACACTGAAGCTTTCTTT.

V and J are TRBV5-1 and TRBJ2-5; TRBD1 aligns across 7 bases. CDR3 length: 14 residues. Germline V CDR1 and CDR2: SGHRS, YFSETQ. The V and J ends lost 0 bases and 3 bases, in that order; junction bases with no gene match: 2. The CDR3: CASSLGQGEETQYF. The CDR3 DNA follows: TGCGCCAGCAGCTTGGGACAGGGCGAAGAGACCCAGTACTTC. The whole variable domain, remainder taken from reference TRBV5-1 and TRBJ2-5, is KAGVTQTPRYLIKTRGQQVTLSCSPISGHRSVSWYQQTPGQGLQFLFEYFSETQRNKGNFPGRFSGRQFSNSRSEMNVSTLELGDSALYLCASSLGQGEETQYFGPGTRLLVL.

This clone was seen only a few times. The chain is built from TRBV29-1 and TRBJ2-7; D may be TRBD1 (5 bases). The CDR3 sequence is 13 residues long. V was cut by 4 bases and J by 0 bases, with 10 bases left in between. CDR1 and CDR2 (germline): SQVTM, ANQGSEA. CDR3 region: CSVVAGPSYEQYF. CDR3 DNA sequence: TGCAGCGTTGTAGCAGGGCCCTCCTACGAGCAGTACTTC.

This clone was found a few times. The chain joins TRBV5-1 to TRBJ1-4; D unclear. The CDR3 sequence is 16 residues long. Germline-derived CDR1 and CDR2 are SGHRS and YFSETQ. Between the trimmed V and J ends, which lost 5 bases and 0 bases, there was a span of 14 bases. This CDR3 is CASRLLLEPTNEKLFF. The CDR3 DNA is TGCGCCAGCAGACTCCTACTCGAGCCAACTAATGAAAAACTGTTTTTT.

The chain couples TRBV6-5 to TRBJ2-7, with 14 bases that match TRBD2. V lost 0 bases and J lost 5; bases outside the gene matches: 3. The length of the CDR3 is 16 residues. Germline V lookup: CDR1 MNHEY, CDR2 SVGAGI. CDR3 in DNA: TGTGCCAGCAGTTACTCGACTAGCGGGAGGGGCCACGAGCAGTACTTC. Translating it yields CASSYSTSGRGHEQYF.

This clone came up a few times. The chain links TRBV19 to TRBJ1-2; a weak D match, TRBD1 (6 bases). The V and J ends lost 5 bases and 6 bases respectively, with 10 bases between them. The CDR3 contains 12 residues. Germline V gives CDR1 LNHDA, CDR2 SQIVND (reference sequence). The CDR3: CASSSHRDGYTF. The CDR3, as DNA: TGTGCCAGTAGTTCCCACAGGGATGGCTACACCTTC.

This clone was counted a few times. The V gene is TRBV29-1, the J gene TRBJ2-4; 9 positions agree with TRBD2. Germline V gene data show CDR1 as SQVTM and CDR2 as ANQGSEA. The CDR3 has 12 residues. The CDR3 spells CAGTSLEDIQYF. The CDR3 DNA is TGCGCCGGGACTAGCTTAGAAGACATTCAGTACTTC.